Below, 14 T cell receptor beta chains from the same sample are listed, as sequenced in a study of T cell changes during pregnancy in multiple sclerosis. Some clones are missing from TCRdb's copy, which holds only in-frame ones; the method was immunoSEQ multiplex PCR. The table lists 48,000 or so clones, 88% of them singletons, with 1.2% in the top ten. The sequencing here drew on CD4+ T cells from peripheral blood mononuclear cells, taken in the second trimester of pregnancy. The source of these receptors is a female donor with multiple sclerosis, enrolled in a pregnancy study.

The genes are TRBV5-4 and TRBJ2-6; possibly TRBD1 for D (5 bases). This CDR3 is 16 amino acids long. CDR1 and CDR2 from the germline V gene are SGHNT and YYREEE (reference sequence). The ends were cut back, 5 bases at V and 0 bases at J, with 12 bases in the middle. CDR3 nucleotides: TGTGCCAGCAGGCAGGGTGCTTACTCTGGGGCCAACGTCCTGACTTTC. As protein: CASRQGAYSGANVLTF. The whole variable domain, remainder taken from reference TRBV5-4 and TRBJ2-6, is ETGVTQSPTHLIKTRGQQVTLRCSSQSGHNTVSWYQQALGQGPQFIFQYYREEENGRGNFPPRFSGLQFPNYSSELNVNALELDDSALYLCASRQGAYSGANVLTFGAGSRLTVL.

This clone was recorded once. CDR3 DNA: TGTGCTAGTGGTCTGGGACTCCGCACAGATACGCAGTATTTT. It translates to CASGLGLRTDTQYF. The chain couples TRBV12-5 to TRBJ2-3; TRBD2 might be the D (6 bases). CDR3 length equals 14 residues. The germline gives CDR1 LGHNT, CDR2 FRNRAP. Trimming removed 5 bases from V and 1 base from J, with 10 bases in between.

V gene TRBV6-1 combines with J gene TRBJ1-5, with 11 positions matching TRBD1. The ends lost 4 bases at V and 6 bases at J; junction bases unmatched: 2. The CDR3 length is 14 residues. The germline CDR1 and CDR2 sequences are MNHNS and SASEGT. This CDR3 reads CASSGGQGGQPQHF. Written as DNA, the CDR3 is TGTGCCAGCAGTGGGGGACAGGGGGGTCAGCCCCAGCATTTT.

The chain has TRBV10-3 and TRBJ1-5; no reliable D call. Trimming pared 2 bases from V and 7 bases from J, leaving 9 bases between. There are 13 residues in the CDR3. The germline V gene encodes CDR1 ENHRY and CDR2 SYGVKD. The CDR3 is CAISEQGSQPQHF. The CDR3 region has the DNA TGTGCCATCAGTGAGCAAGGGAGCCAGCCCCAGCATTTT.

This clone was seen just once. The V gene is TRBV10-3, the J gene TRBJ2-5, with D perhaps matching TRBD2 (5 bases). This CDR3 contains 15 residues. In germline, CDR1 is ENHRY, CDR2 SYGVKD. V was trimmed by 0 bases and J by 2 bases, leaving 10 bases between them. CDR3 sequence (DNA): TGTGCCATCAGTGAGTCATTACGGGGACAAGAGACCCAGTACTTC. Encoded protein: CAISESLRGQETQYF.

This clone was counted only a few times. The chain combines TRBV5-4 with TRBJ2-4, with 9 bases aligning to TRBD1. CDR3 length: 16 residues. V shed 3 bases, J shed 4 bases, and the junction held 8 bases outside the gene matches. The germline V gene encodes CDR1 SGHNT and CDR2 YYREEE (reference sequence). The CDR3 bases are TGTGCCAGCAGCTCAGGCTCTGGACAGGGGAAAAACATTCAGTACTTC. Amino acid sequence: CASSSGSGQGKNIQYF.

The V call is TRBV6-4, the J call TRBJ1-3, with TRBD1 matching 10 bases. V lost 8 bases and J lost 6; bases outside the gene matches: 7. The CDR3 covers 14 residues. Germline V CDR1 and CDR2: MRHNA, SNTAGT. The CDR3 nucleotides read TGTGCCAGCGACCGGGACAGGGGAAAAAACACCATATATTTT. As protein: CASDRDRGKNTIYF.

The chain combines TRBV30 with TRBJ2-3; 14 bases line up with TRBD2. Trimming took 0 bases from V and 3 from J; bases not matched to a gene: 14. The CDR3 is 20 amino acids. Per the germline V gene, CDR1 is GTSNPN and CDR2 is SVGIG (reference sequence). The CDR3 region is CAWSVLTSGRARRRTDTQYF. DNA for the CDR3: TGTGCCTGGAGTGTACTGACTAGCGGGAGGGCCCGACGTCGGACAGATACGCAGTATTTT.

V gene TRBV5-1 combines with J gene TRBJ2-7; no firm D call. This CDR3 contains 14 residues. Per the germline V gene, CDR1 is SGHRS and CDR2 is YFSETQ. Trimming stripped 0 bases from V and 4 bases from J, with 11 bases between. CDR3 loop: CASSLGQDPYEQYF. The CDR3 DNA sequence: TGCGCCAGCAGCTTGGGGCAGGATCCGTACGAGCAGTACTTC.

CDR3: CAWGRDRGIEKLFF. The CDR3 region has the DNA TGTGCCTGGGGCAGGGACAGGGGGATCGAAAAACTGTTTTTT. V is TRBV30 and J is TRBJ1-4; 11 nucleotides align to TRBD1. CDR1 is GTSNPN and CDR2 is SVGIG in the germline V gene (reference sequence). Germline trimming cut 5 bases from V and 8 bases from J; bases unmatched to any gene: 7. This CDR3 has 14 amino acids.

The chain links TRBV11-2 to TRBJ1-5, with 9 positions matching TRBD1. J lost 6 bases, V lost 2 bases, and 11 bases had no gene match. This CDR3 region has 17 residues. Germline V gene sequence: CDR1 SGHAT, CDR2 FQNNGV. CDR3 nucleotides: TGTGCCAGCAGCTTATCATCCGGGACAGGGATTCCTCAGCCCCAGCATTTT. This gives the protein CASSLSSGTGIPQPQHF. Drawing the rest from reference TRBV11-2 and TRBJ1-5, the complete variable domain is EAGVAQSPRYKIIEKRQSVAFWCNPISGHATLYWYQQILGQGPKLLIQFQNNGVVDDSQLPKDRFSAERLKGVDSTLKIQPAKLEDSAVYLCASSLSSGTGIPQPQHFGDGTRLSIL.

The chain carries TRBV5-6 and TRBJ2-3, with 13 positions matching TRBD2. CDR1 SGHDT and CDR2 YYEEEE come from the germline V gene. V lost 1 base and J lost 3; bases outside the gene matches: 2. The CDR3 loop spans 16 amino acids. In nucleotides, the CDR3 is TGTGCCAGCAGCTTGAAACTAGCGGGAGGGACAGATACGCAGTATTTT. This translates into CASSLKLAGGTDTQYF.

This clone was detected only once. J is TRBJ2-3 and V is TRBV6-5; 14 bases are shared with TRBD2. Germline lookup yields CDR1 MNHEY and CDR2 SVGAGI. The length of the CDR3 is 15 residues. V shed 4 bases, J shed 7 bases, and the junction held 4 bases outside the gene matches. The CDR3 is CASSLTSGGGYTQYF. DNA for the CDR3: TGTGCCAGCAGTTTGACTAGCGGGGGGGGGTATACGCAGTATTTT.

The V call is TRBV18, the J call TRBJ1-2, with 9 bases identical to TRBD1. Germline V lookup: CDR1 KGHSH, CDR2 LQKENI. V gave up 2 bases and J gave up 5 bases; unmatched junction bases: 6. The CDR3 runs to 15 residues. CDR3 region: CASSPVIGQGYGYTF. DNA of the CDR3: TGTGCCAGCTCACCAGTTATAGGACAGGGGTATGGCTACACCTTC.